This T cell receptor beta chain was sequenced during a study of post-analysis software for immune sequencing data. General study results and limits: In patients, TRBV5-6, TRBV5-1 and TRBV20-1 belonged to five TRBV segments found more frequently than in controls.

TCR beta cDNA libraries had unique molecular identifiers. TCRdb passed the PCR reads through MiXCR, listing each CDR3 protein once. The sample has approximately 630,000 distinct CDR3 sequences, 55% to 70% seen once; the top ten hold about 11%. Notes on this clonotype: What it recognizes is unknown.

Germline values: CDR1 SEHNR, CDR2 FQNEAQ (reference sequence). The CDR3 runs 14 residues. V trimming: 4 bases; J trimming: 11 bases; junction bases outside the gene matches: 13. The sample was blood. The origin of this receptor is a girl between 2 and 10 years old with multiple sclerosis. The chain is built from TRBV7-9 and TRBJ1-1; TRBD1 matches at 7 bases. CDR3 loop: CASSSIRQGRRAFF. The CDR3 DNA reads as TGTGCCAGCAGCTCAATCCGACAGGGTCGGCGGGCTTTCTTT.